Listed below are T cell receptor beta chains from one sample, sequenced in a study of OX40 agonist ivuxolimab in advanced cancers. The protocol was immunoSEQ multiplex PCR, while the TCRdb copy is restricted to in-frame clones and leaves out a portion. The sample holds roughly 67,000 clones, more than 75% seen once. Sequenced material: CD4+ or CD8+ T cells sorted from blood, taken in a trial of the OX40 agonist ivuxolimab. These receptors came from an adult with an advanced solid tumor such as melanoma, head and neck, liver or kidney cancer. The CDR3 runs from the conserved cysteine through the conserved F or W. The order of the fields is D gene, V gene, clone size, J gene, CDR3 protein, CDR3 DNA. D genes are given only for firm matches. Rows may omit the clone size; those that give it use once, few, many or a size class.

>-|TRBV7-3|-|TRBJ2-2
CASSMRRTLNTGELFF
TGTGCCAGCAGTATGCGGAGGACATTGAACACCGGGGAGCTGTTTTTT
>TRBD2|TRBV7-9|-|TRBJ2-1
CASSPRLAGGYNEQFF
TGTGCCAGCAGCCCCAGACTAGCGGGGGGTTACAATGAGCAGTTCTTC
>TRBD1|TRBV15|-|TRBJ2-7
CATSLGQGGEYEQYF
TGTGCCACCAGCTTGGGACAGGGAGGGGAGTACGAGCAGTACTTC
>TRBD1|TRBV7-9|-|TRBJ2-7
CASSFTLPRDRSYEQYF
TGTGCCAGCAGCTTTACTTTGCCCCGGGACAGGTCGTACGAGCAGTACTTC
>-|TRBV11-3|-|TRBJ2-1
CASSLDFSGEQFF
TGTGCCAGCAGCTTAGATTTTTCAGGTGAGCAGTTCTTC
>TRBD1|TRBV7-9|-|TRBJ2-5
CASSLNRGRGETQYF
TGTGCCAGCAGCCTCAACAGGGGGCGAGGGGAGACCCAGTACTTC
>-|TRBV15|-|TRBJ1-2
CATSREPGPYYGYTF
TGTGCCACCAGCAGAGAGCCAGGGCCATACTATGGCTACACCTTC
>TRBD1|TRBV6-5|-|TRBJ1-1
CASSPLGQGNTEAFF
TGTGCCAGCAGTCCCCTGGGACAGGGGAACACTGAAGCTTTCTTT
>-|TRBV7-8|-|TRBJ1-5
CASSERIRQTNQPQHF
TGTGCCAGCAGCGAACGAATACGGCAGACGAATCAGCCCCAGCATTTT
>-|TRBV2|-|TRBJ2-7
CASSESPYEQYF
TGTGCCAGCAGTGAAAGTCCCTACGAGCAGTACTTC
>TRBD1|TRBV7-9|-|TRBJ2-2
CASQGAGELFF
TGTGCCAGCCAGGGGGCCGGGGAGCTGTTTTTT
>TRBD1|TRBV5-1|few|TRBJ1-6
CASSLVQGGNSPLHF
TGCGCCAGCAGCTTGGTTCAGGGGGGTAATTCACCCCTCCACTTT
>-|TRBV6-5|-|TRBJ1-2
CASSYSGTFNYGYTF
TGTGCCAGCAGTTACTCGGGGACATTTAACTATGGCTACACCTTC
>TRBD2|TRBV5-4|-|TRBJ2-1
CASSSPGLGGSEQFF
TGTGCCAGCAGCTCACCGGGACTAGGGGGATCTGAGCAGTTCTTC
>-|TRBV30|few|TRBJ2-2
CAWRSAGPNTGELFF
TGTGCCTGGAGGTCGGCAGGACCCAACACCGGGGAGCTGTTTTTT
>-|TRBV6-5|-|TRBJ2-1
CASSYSEGISYNEQFF
TGTGCCAGCAGTTACTCGGAGGGGATCTCCTACAATGAGCAGTTCTTC
>-|TRBV16|-|TRBJ2-7
CASSQAGDREQYF
TGTGCCAGCAGCCAGGCAGGGGACCGCGAGCAGTACTTC
>-|TRBV5-1|-|TRBJ1-1
CASSLEARMNTEAFF
TGCGCCAGCAGCTTGGAGGCCAGAATGAACACTGAAGCTTTCTTT
>-|TRBV27|-|TRBJ2-1
CASSPPGGVSSYNEQFF
TGTGCCAGCAGCCCACCCGGCGGGGTAAGCTCCTACAATGAGCAGTTCTTC
>-|TRBV7-3|-|TRBJ1-1
CASSFRAGGTEAFF
TGTGCCAGCAGCTTCAGGGCGGGGGGTACTGAAGCTTTCTTT
>-|TRBV18|-|TRBJ2-7
CASQRQTDRSYEQYF
TGTGCCAGCCAAAGACAAACGGACAGAAGTTACGAGCAGTACTTC
>-|TRBV11-2|-|TRBJ2-3
CASSRTGTQGTTQYF
TGTGCCAGCAGCCGTACCGGGACTCAAGGAACTACGCAGTATTTT
>-|TRBV5-6|-|TRBJ2-1
CASSSGQWGYNEQFF
TGTGCCAGCAGCTCCGGACAGTGGGGCTACAATGAGCAGTTCTTC
>TRBD1|TRBV6-1|-|TRBJ1-5
CASSAQTGGGSNQPQHF
TGTGCCAGCAGTGCCCAGACAGGGGGAGGGAGCAATCAGCCCCAGCATTTT
>-|TRBV29-1|once|TRBJ1-3
CSAATAGNTIYF
TGCAGCGCCGCGACGGCTGGAAACACCATATATTTT
>-|TRBV6-1|-|TRBJ2-7
CASSEQRLGGYEQYF
TGTGCCAGCAGTGAACAACGTTTGGGGGGTTACGAGCAGTACTTC
>TRBD2|TRBV19|-|TRBJ2-3
CASTPSGATDTQYF
TGTGCCAGTACTCCTAGCGGGGCCACAGATACGCAGTATTTT
>-|TRBV29-1|-|TRBJ2-3
CSVRRRLARADTQYF
TGCAGCGTACGGCGGCGGCTAGCGCGCGCAGATACGCAGTATTTT
>TRBD1|TRBV5-4|-|TRBJ1-3
CASSPNFGQELGNTIYF
TGTGCCAGCAGCCCAAACTTCGGACAGGAGCTCGGAAACACCATATATTTT
>-|TRBV19|-|TRBJ1-1
CASSRGRGNTEAFF
TGTGCCAGTAGCCGGGGGCGGGGGAACACTGAAGCTTTCTTT
>-|TRBV18|once|TRBJ1-5
CASSPPVSSNQPQHF
TGTGCCAGCTCACCACCGGTTAGTAGCAATCAGCCCCAGCATTTT
>TRBD1|TRBV29-1|-|TRBJ1-2
CSVRTGDGYTF
TGCAGCGTCCGGACAGGGGATGGCTACACCTTC
>TRBD1|TRBV10-3|few|TRBJ2-5
CATGQGVETQYF
TGTGCCACGGGCCAGGGGGTAGAGACCCAGTACTTC